These T cell receptor beta chains were read from a single sample in a study of cytomegalovirus exposure and HLA in healthy donors. Sequencing used immunoSEQ multiplex PCR; TCRdb keeps in-frame clones, though not all of them. Here the sample spans 180,000 or so clones, just over 75% being singletons. Source material: PBMCs. Receptors originate from a woman aged 55-75 years in good health and CMV-seropositive. CDR3s include the opening cysteine and the closing phenylalanine or tryptophan. The D gene is left open where the match is weak. The size of a clone is reported for some rows only, either as once, few or many, or as a class for expanded clones.

TRBV5-6,TRBJ2-7,TRBD1,-,15,CASSLPGQGESAQYF,TGTGCCAGCAGCTTGCCGGGACAGGGGGAATCGGCACAGTACTTC
TRBV7-2,TRBJ2-7,-,-,15,CASSLIWGGALEQYF,TGTGCCAGCAGCTTAATATGGGGGGGGGCCCTCGAGCAGTACTTC
TRBV13,TRBJ2-3,TRBD2,once,16,CASSSAGTSSRDTQYF,TGTGCCAGCAGCTCAGCCGGGACTAGCTCACGAGATACGCAGTATTTT
TRBV2,TRBJ2-7,TRBD2,-,15,CASSAGLAGESEQYF,TGTGCCAGCAGCGCCGGACTAGCGGGAGAGAGCGAGCAGTACTTC
TRBV19,TRBJ2-2,-,-,15,CASTLFGTRPGELFF,TGTGCCAGTACCTTATTCGGGACTCGTCCCGGGGAGCTGTTTTTT
TRBV4-3,TRBJ1-2,TRBD1,-,14,CASSQDGTGVGYTF,TGCGCCAGCAGCCAAGACGGGACAGGGGTTGGCTACACCTTC
TRBV28,TRBJ1-2,TRBD1,-,16,CASSLTGGEANYGYTF,TGTGCCAGCAGCCTGACAGGGGGCGAAGCTAACTATGGCTACACCTTC
TRBV19,TRBJ2-2,-,-,14,CASSEATNTGELFF,TGTGCCAGTAGTGAGGCGACGAACACCGGGGAGCTGTTTTTT
TRBV14,TRBJ2-7,-,-,11,CASSGGYEQYF,TGTGCCAGCAGCGGCGGATACGAGCAGTACTTC
TRBV28,TRBJ1-6,TRBD1,-,15,CASSAGTGGASPLHF,TGTGCCAGCAGTGCAGGGACAGGGGGCGCTTCACCCCTCCACTTT
TRBV5-4,TRBJ2-1,-,few,16,CASSSPGQTFNLEQFF,TGTGCCAGCAGCTCGCCGGGACAAACCTTCAACCTTGAGCAGTTCTTC
TRBV29-1,TRBJ1-4,TRBD1,-,14,CSVGTVATNEKLFF,TGCAGCGTGGGGACAGTAGCAACTAATGAAAAACTGTTTTTT
TRBV7-8,TRBJ2-1,TRBD2,-,16,CASSFGTSGGLNEQFF,TGTGCCAGCAGCTTTGGGACTAGCGGGGGATTGAATGAGCAGTTCTTC
TRBV5-8,TRBJ1-5,-,-,15,CASTIGVYSNQPQHF,TGTGCCAGCACTATAGGGGTTTATAGCAATCAGCCCCAGCATTTT
TRBV27,TRBJ2-3,TRBD2,-,17,CASSLGGAGGPADTQYF,TGTGCCAGCAGTTTGGGAGGAGCGGGAGGGCCTGCAGATACGCAGTATTTT
TRBV19,TRBJ2-1,TRBD1,-,18,CASSRGQGVPSSYNEQFF,TGTGCCAGTAGTAGGGGACAGGGCGTACCGAGCTCCTACAATGAGCAGTTCTTC
TRBV29-1,TRBJ1-2,TRBD1,-,12,CSVELNRGLSSF,TGCAGCGTTGAGTTGAACAGGGGGCTCTCCTCCTTC
TRBV4-2,TRBJ1-5,-,-,16,CASSQVGGVRGQPQHF,TGTGCCAGCAGCCAAGTAGGTGGGGTTCGGGGTCAGCCCCAGCATTTT
TRBV6-6,TRBJ1-2,TRBD1,-,12,CASQQGLRGYTF,TGTGCCAGCCAACAGGGGCTGCGTGGCTACACCTTC
TRBV19,TRBJ1-4,-,-,15,CASTGGRTSNEKLFF,TGTGCCAGTACGGGGGGCAGGACGTCTAATGAAAAACTGTTTTTT
TRBV19,TRBJ2-3,TRBD1,-,14,CASIRTGQSDTQYF,TGTGCCAGTATCAGGACAGGGCAGTCAGATACGCAGTATTTT
TRBV27,TRBJ2-7,TRBD2,-,13,CASTSGTTSAEYF,TGTGCCAGCACCTCGGGAACTACTAGCGCAGAGTACTTC
TRBV4-1,TRBJ2-3,TRBD2,few,17,CASSQQGLAGNTDTQYF,TGCGCCAGCAGCCAACAGGGACTAGCGGGGAACACAGATACGCAGTATTTT
TRBV5-1,TRBJ1-3,TRBD1,-,16,CASSLAGTGFGNTIYF,TGCGCCAGCAGCCTGGCCGGGACAGGGTTCGGAAACACCATATATTTT
TRBV7-3,TRBJ2-1,-,once,11,CASSYGGEQFF,TGTGCCAGCAGCTACGGGGGTGAGCAGTTCTTC
TRBV28,TRBJ1-2,-,-,12,CASSRQSYGYTF,TGTGCCAGCAGTCGACAGTCTTATGGCTACACCTTC
TRBV5-6,TRBJ1-3,TRBD1,few,14,CASSFRGAGNTIYF,TGTGCCAGCAGCTTCAGGGGGGCTGGAAACACCATATATTTT
TRBV28,TRBJ2-3,TRBD2,-,17,CASSFRTSGKLTDTQYF,TGTGCCAGCAGTTTCCGGACTAGCGGGAAGCTCACAGATACGCAGTATTTT
TRBV5-4,TRBJ1-2,TRBD1,-,15,CASSPQTGGGDGYTF,TGTGCCAGCAGCCCACAAACAGGGGGGGGTGATGGCTACACCTTC
TRBV2,TRBJ2-2,-,-,14,CASTKDSSYGELFF,TGTGCCAGCACTAAGGACAGCTCGTACGGGGAGCTGTTTTTT
TRBV2,TRBJ1-5,-,-,14,CASSEAAFNQPQHF,TGTGCCAGCAGTGAAGCGGCCTTCAATCAGCCCCAGCATTTT
TRBV7-8,TRBJ2-3,TRBD2,-,15,CASRTLAGYTDTQYF,TGTGCCAGCAGAACACTAGCGGGGTACACAGATACGCAGTATTTT
TRBV4-1,TRBJ1-4,TRBD1,-,17,CASSYNTGELANEKLFF,TGCGCCAGCAGCTATAACACAGGGGAATTAGCTAATGAAAAACTGTTTTTT
TRBV6-1,TRBJ2-3,-,-,15,CASSAVRPRTDTQYF,TGTGCCAGCAGTGCGGTGAGGCCGCGCACAGATACGCAGTATTTT
TRBV4-2,TRBJ2-7,TRBD1,-,14,CASSQGQELYEQYF,TGTGCCAGCAGCCAGGGACAGGAACTCTACGAGCAGTACTTC
TRBV11-2,TRBJ2-7,-,-,15,CASSFKVNRVHEQYF,TGTGCCAGCAGCTTTAAAGTCAACAGGGTCCACGAGCAGTACTTC
TRBV20-1,TRBJ2-1,-,-,11,CSTPTGTQQFF,TGCAGTACCCCGACCGGGACTCAGCAGTTCTTC
TRBV28,TRBJ2-6,-,-,14,CASSTNPGANGLTF,TGTGCCAGCAGTACCAATCCTGGGGCCAACGGCCTGACTTTC
TRBV5-4,TRBJ2-1,TRBD2,-,16,CASSSGAGGHNNEQFF,TGTGCCAGCAGCTCCGGAGCGGGGGGGCACAACAATGAGCAGTTCTTC
TRBV7-2,TRBJ2-1,-,few,13,CASSLEPLKEQFF,TGTGCCAGCAGCTTAGAACCGCTAAAGGAGCAGTTCTTC
TRBV6-1,TRBJ1-5,-,few,14,CAGGRRVNNQPQHF,TGTGCCGGAGGCAGGAGGGTAAACAATCAGCCCCAGCATTTT
TRBV7-2,TRBJ2-7,TRBD1,-,15,CASSGGVGQGYEQYF,TGTGCCAGCAGCGGGGGCGTGGGACAGGGTTACGAGCAGTACTTC
TRBV5-6,TRBJ2-6,-,-,13,CASLPSGANGLTF,TGTGCCAGCCTCCCCTCTGGGGCCAACGGCCTGACTTTC
TRBV20-1,TRBJ2-3,-,-,11,CSASKSDTQYF,TGCAGTGCTAGTAAATCAGATACGCAGTATTTT
TRBV29-1,TRBJ1-2,-,-,12,CSVGGANYGYTF,TGCAGCGTTGGGGGGGCTAACTATGGCTACACCTTC
TRBV2,TRBJ2-7,TRBD1,once,16,CASSDPGQGSSYEQYF,TGTGCCAGCAGTGATCCGGGACAGGGGAGCTCCTACGAGCAGTACTTC
TRBV5-1,TRBJ1-5,-,-,13,CASSLASNQPQHF,TGCGCCAGCAGCTTAGCCAGCAATCAGCCCCAGCATTTT
TRBV2,TRBJ2-5,TRBD2,few,14,CASSEWEGSETQYF,TGTGCCAGCAGTGAGTGGGAGGGATCGGAGACCCAGTACTTC
TRBV18,TRBJ2-2,-,-,15,CASSSATPGTGELFF,TGTGCCAGCTCGTCCGCTACGCCGGGCACCGGGGAGCTGTTTTTT
TRBV28,TRBJ1-1,-,-,11,CASSLAAEAFF,TGTGCCAGCAGTTTAGCAGCTGAAGCTTTCTTT
TRBV18,TRBJ2-2,TRBD1,-,14,CASSRDRGTGELFF,TGTGCCAGCTCACGGGACAGGGGTACCGGGGAGCTGTTTTTT
TRBV19,TRBJ2-3,-,few,15,CASKVTRGRTDTQYF,TGTGCCAGTAAGGTAACCAGGGGACGCACAGATACGCAGTATTTT
TRBV5-6,TRBJ1-6,TRBD1,-,15,CASSDRGGGNSPLHF,TGTGCCAGCAGCGACAGGGGTGGGGGCAATTCACCCCTCCACTTT
TRBV30,TRBJ1-4,-,-,14,CAWSSGGGYEKLFF,TGTGCCTGGAGTTCCGGGGGGGGTTATGAAAAACTGTTTTTT
TRBV6-5,TRBJ1-2,TRBD1,-,14,CASSGSGTGGGYTF,TGTGCCAGCAGTGGGTCCGGGACAGGGGGAGGCTACACCTTC